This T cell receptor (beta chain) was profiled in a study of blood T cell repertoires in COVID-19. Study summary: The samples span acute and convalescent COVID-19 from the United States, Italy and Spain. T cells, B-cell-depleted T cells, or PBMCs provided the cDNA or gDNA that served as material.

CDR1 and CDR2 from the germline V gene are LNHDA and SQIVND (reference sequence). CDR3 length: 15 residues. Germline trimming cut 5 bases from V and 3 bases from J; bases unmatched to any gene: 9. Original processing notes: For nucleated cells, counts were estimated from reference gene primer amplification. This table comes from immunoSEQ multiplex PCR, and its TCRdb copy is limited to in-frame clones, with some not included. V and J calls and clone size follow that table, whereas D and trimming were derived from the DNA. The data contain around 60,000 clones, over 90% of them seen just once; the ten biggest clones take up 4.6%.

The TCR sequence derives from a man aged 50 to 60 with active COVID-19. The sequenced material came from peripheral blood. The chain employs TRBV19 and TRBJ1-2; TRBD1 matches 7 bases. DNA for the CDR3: TGTGCCAGTAGTGACCCCCCGCAGGGGGACTATGGCTACACCTTC. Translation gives CASSDPPQGDYGYTF.